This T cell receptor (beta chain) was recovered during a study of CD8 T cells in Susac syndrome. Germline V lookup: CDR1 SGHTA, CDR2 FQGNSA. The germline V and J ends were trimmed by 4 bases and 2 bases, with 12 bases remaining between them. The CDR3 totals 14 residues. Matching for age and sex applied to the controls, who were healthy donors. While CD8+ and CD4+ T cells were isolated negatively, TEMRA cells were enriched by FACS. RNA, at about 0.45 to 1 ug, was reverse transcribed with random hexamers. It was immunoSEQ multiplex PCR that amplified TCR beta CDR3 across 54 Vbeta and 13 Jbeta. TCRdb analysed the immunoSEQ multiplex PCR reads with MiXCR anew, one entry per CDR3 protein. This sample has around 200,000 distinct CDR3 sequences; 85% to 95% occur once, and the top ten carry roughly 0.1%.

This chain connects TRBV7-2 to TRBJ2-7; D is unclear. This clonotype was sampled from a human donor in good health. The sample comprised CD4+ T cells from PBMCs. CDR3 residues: CASSSAPGPYEQYV. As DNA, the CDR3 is TGTGCCAGCAGCTCAGCCCCCGGACCCTACGAGCAGTACGTC.